This is a list of T cell receptor beta chains from one sample in a study of blood T cell repertoires in COVID-19. Here immunoSEQ multiplex PCR was the method, and the copy in TCRdb shows in-frame clones only, minus some. The table includes about 90,000 clones, approximately 80% detected once. Sample: peripheral blood. The receptor set was obtained from a human donor in a cohort sampled during active COVID-19. The CDR3 runs from the conserved cysteine through the conserved F or W. The D gene is left open where the match is weak. Size is stated for part of the rows, as once, few or many counts, or as a class when the clone is expanded.

>TRBV9|-|-|TRBJ1-2
TGTGCCAGCAGCGTAGTGACAGCGAACTATGGCTACACCTTC
CASSVVTANYGYTF
>TRBV11-3|-|-|TRBJ1-5
TGTGCCAGCAGCTTAGTCGGGGGATGGCGTATATATGGCAATCAGCCCCAGCATTTT
CASSLVGGWRIYGNQPQHF
>TRBV27|TRBD2|-|TRBJ2-3
TGTGCCAGCAGTTTATCGATAGGGACTAGCGGATTTTTCGATACGCAGTATTTT
CASSLSIGTSGFFDTQYF
>TRBV7-2|-|-|TRBJ2-5
TGTGCCAGCAGCTCCAACAGGGCGAGAGAGACCCAGTACTTC
CASSSNRARETQYF
>TRBV7-2|-|few|TRBJ2-3
TGTGCCAGCAGCTTAACGCGGGGTAGGACAGATACGCAGTATTTT
CASSLTRGRTDTQYF
>TRBV15|TRBD2|-|TRBJ2-5
TGTGCCACCAGCAGAGGAGGGGCGGGGGGTGAAGAGACCCAGTACTTC
CATSRGGAGGEETQYF
>TRBV12-5|-|-|TRBJ1-1
TGTGCTAGTGCCTCGGCAGGGAACACTGAAGCTTTCTTT
CASASAGNTEAFF
>TRBV4-1|-|-|TRBJ1-5
TGCGCCAGCAGCCAAGGTAGGGGGGGGGATAGCAATCAGCCCCAGCATTTT
CASSQGRGGDSNQPQHF
>TRBV6-5|TRBD2|-|TRBJ2-7
TGTGCCAGCAGTTACTCGAAGAAGCGGGGGACCTACGAGCAGTACTTC
CASSYSKKRGTYEQYF
>TRBV28|-|few|TRBJ1-1
TGTGCCAGCAGGCCTGCGGGTATGAACACTGAAGCTTTCTTT
CASRPAGMNTEAFF
>TRBV5-1|TRBD1|-|TRBJ2-7
TGCGCCAGCAGCGGGCCGGACAGGGCGGCGGGCGAGCAGTACTTC
CASSGPDRAAGEQYF
>TRBV27|TRBD1|-|TRBJ1-1
TGTGCCAGCAGGTCGACAGGGCCCCTCCGAGAAGCTTTCTTT
CASRSTGPLREAFF
>TRBV11-2|-|-|TRBJ1-1
TGTGCCAGCAGACAGAGTATGAACACTGAAGCTTTCTTT
CASRQSMNTEAFF
>TRBV5-4|-|-|TRBJ2-5
TGTGCCAGCAGCCCTGGGGGGGCCGCGGAGACCCAGTACTTC
CASSPGGAAETQYF
>TRBV11-2|-|-|TRBJ2-5
TGTGCCAGCAGCTTAAATCGAGAGACCCAGTACTTC
CASSLNRETQYF